This T cell receptor beta chain was retrieved from a study of cytomegalovirus exposure and HLA in healthy donors. Study details: Falling in the Caucasian-associated ancestry cluster were 81% of under 450 genotyped donors. Regarding the study as a whole: A later analysis found common viral pathogens apparently linked to several of the most significant clusters. Cytomegalovirus status was reportedly diagnosed by the classifier with high sensitivity and specificity.

Trimming cost V 0 bases and J 0 bases, with 15 bases left between them. CDR1 SGHDN and CDR2 FVKESK come from the germline V gene. The CDR3 has 17 residues. PCR was performed using 60 Vbeta and 13 Jbeta primers. The table came from immunoSEQ multiplex PCR; TCRdb's copy has only in-frame clones and leaves some out. This sample yields 100,000 to 150,000 clones, of which around 78% are seen a single time; approximately 3.8% belongs to the top ten. Worth noting for this clone: What it binds is unknown.

The sample consisted of PBMCs. The TCR was taken from a man aged 35-49 years in good health and CMV-seronegative. The rearrangement joins TRBV14 to TRBJ2-7, with D tentatively TRBD1 (5 bases). Here the CDR3 reads CASSQDGPTGSSYEQYF. CDR3 bases: TGTGCCAGCAGCCAAGATGGGCCCACAGGAAGCTCCTACGAGCAGTACTTC.